These 10 T cell receptor beta chains came from one sample sequenced in a study of T cells in localized non-small cell lung cancer. The table came from immunoSEQ multiplex PCR; TCRdb's copy has only in-frame clones and leaves some out. The sample lists 30,000 to 45,000 clones, 80% to 90% occurring once. The source was peripheral blood, collected before any cancer treatment. Receptor source: a woman aged 35-70 years with stage I lung adenocarcinoma.

For the CDR3, the DNA is TGTGCCAGCAGCGTAACAGGACTAACCCGCTCGGTTGGGGCCAACGTCCTGACTTTC. Protein product: CASSVTGLTRSVGANVLTF. The chain couples TRBV9 to TRBJ2-6; TRBD2 is a possible D gene (6 bases). This CDR3 is 19 amino acids long. Trimming removed 1 base from V and 3 bases from J, with 20 bases in between. Germline lookup yields CDR1 SGDLS and CDR2 YYNGEE.

This chain joins TRBV15 and TRBJ1-3; D ambiguous. Germline CDR1 is LNHNV and CDR2 is YYDKDF (reference sequence). Trimming removed 6 bases at V and 0 bases at J, with 12 bases between. The CDR3 extends over 15 amino acids. CDR3 amino acids: CATSAVQYSGNTIYF. DNA of the CDR3: TGTGCCACCAGTGCTGTCCAGTACTCTGGAAACACCATATATTTT. Complete variable domain (other parts from reference TRBV15 and TRBJ1-3): DAMVIQNPRYQVTQFGKPVTLSCSQTLNHNVMYWYQQKSSQAPKLLFHYYDKDFNNEADTPDNFQSRRPNTSFCFLDIRSPGLGDTAMYLCATSAVQYSGNTIYFGEGSWLTVV.

The CDR3 DNA reads TGTGCCAGCAGCTCCAACAGAGATGGCTACACCTTC. Translating gives CASSSNRDGYTF. The chain carries TRBV7-6 and TRBJ1-2; no definite D call. The CDR3 runs 12 residues. Trimming took off 4 bases at V and 6 bases at J, with 9 bases between the two ends. Per the germline V gene, CDR1 is SGHVS and CDR2 is FNYEAQ.

The chain combines TRBV6-1 with TRBJ1-2; D not certain. Deletions cut 4 bases from V and 7 bases from J, with 10 bases between. This CDR3 has 12 residues. In germline, CDR1 is MNHNS, CDR2 SASEGT. The chain's CDR3 is CASSAVIGGYTF. In DNA form, the CDR3 reads TGTGCCAGCAGTGCCGTCATAGGTGGCTACACCTTC.

The J gene is TRBJ2-7, the V gene TRBV4-1; perhaps TRBD2 as D (5 bases). CDR1 is MGHRA and CDR2 is YSYEKL in the germline V gene. CDR3 length equals 17 residues. The V end was cut by 0 bases, the J end by 0 bases, with 15 bases between. CDR3 residues: CASSQDPPGVSSYEQYF. DNA of the CDR3: TGCGCCAGCAGCCAAGACCCGCCCGGGGTGAGCTCCTACGAGCAGTACTTC.

The chain couples TRBV28 to TRBJ1-2, with D unclear. V lost 7 bases to trimming and J lost 0 bases, with 3 bases between them. This CDR3 contains 11 residues. From germline, CDR1 is MDHEN and CDR2 SYDVKM. The CDR3 region is CASKTNYGYTF. CDR3 nucleotides: TGTGCCAGCAAAACTAACTATGGCTACACCTTC.

The V and J genes are TRBV9 and TRBJ1-1; 9 bases line up with TRBD1. Germline V lookup: CDR1 SGDLS, CDR2 YYNGEE. V lost 0 bases to trimming and J lost 0 bases; unmatched junction nucleotides: 6. The length of the CDR3 is 17 residues. The CDR3 coding sequence is TGTGCCAGCAGCGTAGCTGGGACAGGGTTTATGAACACTGAAGCTTTCTTT. This gives the protein CASSVAGTGFMNTEAFF. Looking up the rest from reference TRBV9 and TRBJ1-1 gives the full variable domain: DSGVTQTPKHLITATGQRVTLRCSPRSGDLSVYWYQQSLDQGLQFLIQYYNGEERAKGNILERFSAQQFPDLHSELNLSSLELGDSALYFCASSVAGTGFMNTEAFFGQGTRLTVV.

The chain links TRBV5-1 to TRBJ2-1; the D is unclear. Germline values: CDR1 SGHRS, CDR2 YFSETQ. The CDR3 runs 12 residues. V was shortened by 5 bases and J by 4 bases, with 7 bases between the two germline ends. This CDR3 is CASREGYNEQFF. The CDR3 DNA follows: TGCGCCAGCAGGGAAGGATACAATGAGCAGTTCTTC.

The genes are TRBV10-3 and TRBJ2-1; TRBD2 aligns across 12 bases. V lost 6 bases, J lost 7 bases, and 10 bases stayed unmatched. The CDR3 is made up of 16 amino acids. Germline loops: CDR1 ENHRY, CDR2 SYGVKD. The CDR3 DNA is TGTGCCATCAGCGACCCTAGCGGGAGGGAGAGGAATGAGCAGTTCTTC. It is translated as CAISDPSGRERNEQFF.

The chain carries TRBV15 and TRBJ2-7; the match to TRBD1 covers 9 bases. From germline, CDR1 is LNHNV and CDR2 YYDKDF (reference sequence). The CDR3 contains 16 residues. V lost 1 base and J lost 3; bases outside the gene matches: 7. The DNA of the CDR3 is TGTGCCACCAGCAGAGTAGGGACAGGGTTGGACTACGAGCAGTACTTC. It encodes CATSRVGTGLDYEQYF.